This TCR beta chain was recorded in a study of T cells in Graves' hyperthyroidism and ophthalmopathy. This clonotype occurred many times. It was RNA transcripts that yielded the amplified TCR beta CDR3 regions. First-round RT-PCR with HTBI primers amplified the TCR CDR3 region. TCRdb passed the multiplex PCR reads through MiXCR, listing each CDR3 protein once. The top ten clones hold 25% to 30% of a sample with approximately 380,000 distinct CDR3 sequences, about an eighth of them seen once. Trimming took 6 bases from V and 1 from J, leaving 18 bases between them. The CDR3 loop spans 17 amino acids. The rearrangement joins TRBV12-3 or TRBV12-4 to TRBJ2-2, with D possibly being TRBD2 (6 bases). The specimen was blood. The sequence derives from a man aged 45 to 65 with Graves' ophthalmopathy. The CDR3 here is CASSPDIGRKNTGELFF. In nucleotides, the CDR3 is TGTGCCAGCAGCCCCGATATCGGGAGAAAGAACACCGGGGAGCTGTTTTTT.